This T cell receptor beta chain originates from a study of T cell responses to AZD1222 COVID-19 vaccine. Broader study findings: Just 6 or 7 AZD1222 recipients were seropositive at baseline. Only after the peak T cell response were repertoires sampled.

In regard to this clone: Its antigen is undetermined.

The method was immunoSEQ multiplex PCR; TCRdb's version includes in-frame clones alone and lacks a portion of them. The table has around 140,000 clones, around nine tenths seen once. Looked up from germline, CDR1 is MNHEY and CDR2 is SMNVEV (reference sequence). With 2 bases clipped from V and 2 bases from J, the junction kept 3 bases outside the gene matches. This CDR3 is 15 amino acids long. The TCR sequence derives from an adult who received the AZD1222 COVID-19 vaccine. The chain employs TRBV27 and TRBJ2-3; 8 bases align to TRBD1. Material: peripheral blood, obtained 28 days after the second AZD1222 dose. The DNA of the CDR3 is TGTGCCAGCAGTTTAGGGACAGGTTCCACAGATACGCAGTATTTT. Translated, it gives CASSLGTGSTDTQYF.